This TCR beta chain was observed in a study of shared T cell receptors in the human thymus. Repertoires were generated with immunoSEQ multiplex PCR, while TCRdb's copy carries only in-frame clones and drops some. The sample carries about 610,000 clones, roughly 90% recorded once. The V gene's germline CDR1 is MNHEY and CDR2 SMNVEV (reference sequence). CDR3 length equals 15 residues. The V segment lost 10 bases and the J segment 1 base; nucleotides outside the gene matches: 12. These data were also filed under a second study, of human thymus T cells.

This clonotype was sampled from a boy under two years old with a congenital heart defect. The rearrangement joins TRBV27 to TRBJ2-7; 8 nucleotides line up with TRBD1. The source material was thymocytes. CDR3 loop: CATAPDRDQSYEQYF. The CDR3, as DNA: TGTGCCACCGCCCCGGACAGGGACCAGTCCTACGAGCAGTACTTC.